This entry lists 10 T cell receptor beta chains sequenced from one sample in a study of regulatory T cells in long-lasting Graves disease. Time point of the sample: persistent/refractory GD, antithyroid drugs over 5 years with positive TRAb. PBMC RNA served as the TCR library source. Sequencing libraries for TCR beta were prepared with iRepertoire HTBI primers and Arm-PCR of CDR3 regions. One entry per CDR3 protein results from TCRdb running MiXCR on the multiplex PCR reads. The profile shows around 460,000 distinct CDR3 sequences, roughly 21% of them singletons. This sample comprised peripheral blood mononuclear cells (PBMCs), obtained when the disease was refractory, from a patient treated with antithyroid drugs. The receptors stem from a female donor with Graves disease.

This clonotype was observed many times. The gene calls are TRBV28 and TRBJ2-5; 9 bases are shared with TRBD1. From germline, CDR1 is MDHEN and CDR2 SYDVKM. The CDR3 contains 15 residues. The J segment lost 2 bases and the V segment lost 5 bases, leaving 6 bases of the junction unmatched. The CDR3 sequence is CASSSRDRAQETQYF. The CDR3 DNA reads TGTGCCAGCAGTAGCCGGGACAGGGCGCAAGAGACCCAGTACTTC.

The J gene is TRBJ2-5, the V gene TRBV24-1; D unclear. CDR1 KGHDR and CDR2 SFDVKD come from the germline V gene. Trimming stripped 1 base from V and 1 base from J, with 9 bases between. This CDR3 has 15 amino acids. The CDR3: CATSDFEATQETQYF. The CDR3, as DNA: TGTGCCACCAGTGATTTTGAGGCTACCCAAGAGACCCAGTACTTC.

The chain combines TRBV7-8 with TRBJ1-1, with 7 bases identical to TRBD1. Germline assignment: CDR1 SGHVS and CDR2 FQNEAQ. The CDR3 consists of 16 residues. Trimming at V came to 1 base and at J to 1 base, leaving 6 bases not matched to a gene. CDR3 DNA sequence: TGTGCCAGCAGCTTAGACTCGGGACAGAGGAACACTGAAGCTTTCTTT. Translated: CASSLDSGQRNTEAFF.

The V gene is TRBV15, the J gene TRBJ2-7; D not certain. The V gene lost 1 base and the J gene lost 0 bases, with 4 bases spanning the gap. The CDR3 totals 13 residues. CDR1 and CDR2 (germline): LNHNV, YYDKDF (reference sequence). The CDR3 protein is CATSRGNSYEQYF. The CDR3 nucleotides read TGTGCCACCAGCAGAGGTAACTCCTACGAGCAGTACTTC.

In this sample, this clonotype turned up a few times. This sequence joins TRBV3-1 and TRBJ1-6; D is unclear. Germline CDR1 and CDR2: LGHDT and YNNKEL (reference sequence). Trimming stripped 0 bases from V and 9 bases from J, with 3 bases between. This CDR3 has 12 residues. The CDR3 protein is CASSQEASPLHF. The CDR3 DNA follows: TGTGCCAGCAGCCAAGAGGCTTCACCCCTCCACTTT.

CDR3: CASSLERYDSTFSYEQYF. The CDR3 DNA reads as TGTGCCAGCAGCTTAGAAAGGTACGATAGCACCTTCTCCTACGAGCAGTACTTC. V gene TRBV7-2 combines with J gene TRBJ2-7; unclear D gene. With 1 base removed from V and 0 bases from J, the gap between germline ends came to 19 bases. The CDR3 runs 18 residues. Germline loops: CDR1 SGHTA, CDR2 FQGNSA.

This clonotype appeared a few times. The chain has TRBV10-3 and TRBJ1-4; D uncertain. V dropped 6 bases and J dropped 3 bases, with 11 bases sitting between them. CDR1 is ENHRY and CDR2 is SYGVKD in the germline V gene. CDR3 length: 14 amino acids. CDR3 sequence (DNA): TGTGCCATCAGGGCAGGTCCTCCTAATGAAAAACTGTTTTTT. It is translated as CAIRAGPPNEKLFF.

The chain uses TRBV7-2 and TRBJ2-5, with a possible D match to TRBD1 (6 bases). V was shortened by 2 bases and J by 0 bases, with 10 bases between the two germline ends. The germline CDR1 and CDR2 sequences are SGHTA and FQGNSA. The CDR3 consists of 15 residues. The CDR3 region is CASSLFGQHQETQYF. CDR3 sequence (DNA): TGTGCCAGCAGCTTATTTGGACAGCACCAAGAGACCCAGTACTTC.

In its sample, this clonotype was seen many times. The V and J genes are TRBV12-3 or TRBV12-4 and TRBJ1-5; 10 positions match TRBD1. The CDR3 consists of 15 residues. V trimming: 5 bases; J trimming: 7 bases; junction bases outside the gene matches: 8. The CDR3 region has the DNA TGTGCCAGCAGTCCCGGGACAGGGGACGAACAGCCCCAGCATTTT. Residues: CASSPGTGDEQPQHF.

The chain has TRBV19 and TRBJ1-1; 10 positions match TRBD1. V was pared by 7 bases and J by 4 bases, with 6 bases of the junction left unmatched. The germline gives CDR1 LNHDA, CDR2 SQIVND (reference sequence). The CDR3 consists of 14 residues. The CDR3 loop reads CASTPGQGSTEAFF. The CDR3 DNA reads TGTGCCAGTACCCCGGGACAGGGGTCCACTGAAGCTTTCTTT.